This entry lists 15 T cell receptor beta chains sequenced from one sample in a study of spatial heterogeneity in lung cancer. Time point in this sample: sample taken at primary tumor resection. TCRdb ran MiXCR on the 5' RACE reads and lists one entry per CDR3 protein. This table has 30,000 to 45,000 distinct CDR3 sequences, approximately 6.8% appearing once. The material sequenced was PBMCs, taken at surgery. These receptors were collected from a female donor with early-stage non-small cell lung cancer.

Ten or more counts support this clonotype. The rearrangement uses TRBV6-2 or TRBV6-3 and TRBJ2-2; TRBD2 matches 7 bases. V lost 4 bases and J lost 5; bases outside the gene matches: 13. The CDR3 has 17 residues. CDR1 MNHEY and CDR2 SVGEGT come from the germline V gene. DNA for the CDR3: TGTGCCAGCAGTTCTAGGCCTAGCGGTCAAATAACCGGGGAGCTGTTTTTT. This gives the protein CASSSRPSGQITGELFF.

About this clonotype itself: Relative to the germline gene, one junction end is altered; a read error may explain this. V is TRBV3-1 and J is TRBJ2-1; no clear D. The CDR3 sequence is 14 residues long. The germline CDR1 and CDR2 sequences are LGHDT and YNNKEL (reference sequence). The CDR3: CASSQRNQEPLEIF. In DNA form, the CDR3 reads TGTGCCAGCAGCCAGAGAAACCAAGAGCCGTTGGAGATCTTC.

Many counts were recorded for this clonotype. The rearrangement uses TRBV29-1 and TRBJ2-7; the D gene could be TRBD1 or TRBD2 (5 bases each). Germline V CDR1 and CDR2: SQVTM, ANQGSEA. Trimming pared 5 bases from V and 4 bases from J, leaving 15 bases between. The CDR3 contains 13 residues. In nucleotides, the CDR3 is TGCAGCGTTTTCGCGACAGCGGAGTACGAGCAGTACTTC. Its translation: CSVFATAEYEQYF.

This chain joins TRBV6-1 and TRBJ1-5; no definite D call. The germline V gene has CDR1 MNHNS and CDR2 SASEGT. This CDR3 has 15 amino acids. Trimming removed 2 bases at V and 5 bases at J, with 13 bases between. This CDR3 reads CASSEFQAGYQPQHF. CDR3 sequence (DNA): TGTGCCAGCAGTGAATTTCAAGCAGGATATCAGCCCCAGCATTTT.

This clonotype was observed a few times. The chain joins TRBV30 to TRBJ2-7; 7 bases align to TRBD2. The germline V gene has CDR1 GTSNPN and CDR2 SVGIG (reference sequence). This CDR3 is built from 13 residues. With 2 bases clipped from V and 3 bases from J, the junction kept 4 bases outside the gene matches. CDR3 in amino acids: CAWSPGTNYEQYF. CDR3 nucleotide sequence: TGTGCCTGGAGTCCCGGGACTAACTACGAGCAGTACTTC.

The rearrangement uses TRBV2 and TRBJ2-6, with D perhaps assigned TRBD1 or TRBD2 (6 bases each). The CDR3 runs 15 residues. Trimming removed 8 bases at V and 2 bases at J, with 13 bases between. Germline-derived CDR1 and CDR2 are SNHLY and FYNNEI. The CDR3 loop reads CASSERGAGANVLTF. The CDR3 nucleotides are TGTGCCAGCTCCGAAAGGGGGGCTGGGGCCAACGTCCTGACTTTC.

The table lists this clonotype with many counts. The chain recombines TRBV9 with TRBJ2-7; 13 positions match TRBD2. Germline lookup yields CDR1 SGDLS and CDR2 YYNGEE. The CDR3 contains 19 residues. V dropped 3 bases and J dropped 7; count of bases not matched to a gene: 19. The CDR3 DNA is TGTGCCAGCAGCGCTCACCCAGGGGGACTAGCGGGGCCCCCTGTTGAGCAGTACTTC. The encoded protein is CASSAHPGGLAGPPVEQYF. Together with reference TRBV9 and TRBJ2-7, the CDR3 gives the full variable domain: DSGVTQTPKHLITATGQRVTLRCSPRSGDLSVYWYQQSLDQGLQFLIQYYNGEERAKGNILERFSAQQFPDLHSELNLSSLELGDSALYFCASSAHPGGLAGPPVEQYFGPGTRLTVT.

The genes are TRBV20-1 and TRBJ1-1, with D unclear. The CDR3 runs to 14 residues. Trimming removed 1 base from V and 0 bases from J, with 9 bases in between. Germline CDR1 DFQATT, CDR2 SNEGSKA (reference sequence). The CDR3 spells CSARGTPLNTEAFF. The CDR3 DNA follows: TGCAGTGCTAGAGGGACGCCATTGAACACTGAAGCTTTCTTT.

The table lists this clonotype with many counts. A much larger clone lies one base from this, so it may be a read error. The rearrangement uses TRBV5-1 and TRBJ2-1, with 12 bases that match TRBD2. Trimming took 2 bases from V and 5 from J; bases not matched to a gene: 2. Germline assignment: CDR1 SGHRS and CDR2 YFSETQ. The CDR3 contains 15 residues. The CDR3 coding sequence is TGCGCCAGCAGCTTACTAGCGGGGGGCGACAATGAGCAGTTCTTC. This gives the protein CASSLLAGGDNEQFF.

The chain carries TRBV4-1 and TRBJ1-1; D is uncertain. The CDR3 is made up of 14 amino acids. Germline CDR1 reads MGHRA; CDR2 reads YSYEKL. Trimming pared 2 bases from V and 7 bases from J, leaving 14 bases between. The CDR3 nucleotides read TGCGCCAGCAGCCAACTCATTGCGCAGGATGAAGCTTTCTTT. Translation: CASSQLIAQDEAFF.

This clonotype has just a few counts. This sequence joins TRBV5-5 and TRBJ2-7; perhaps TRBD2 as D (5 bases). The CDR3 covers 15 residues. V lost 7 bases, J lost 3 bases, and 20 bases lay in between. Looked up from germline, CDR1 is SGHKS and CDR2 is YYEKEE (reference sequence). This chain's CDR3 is CASSSFPDGGYEQYF. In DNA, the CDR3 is TGTGCCAGCTCCTCATTCCCCGACGGAGGCTACGAGCAGTACTTC.

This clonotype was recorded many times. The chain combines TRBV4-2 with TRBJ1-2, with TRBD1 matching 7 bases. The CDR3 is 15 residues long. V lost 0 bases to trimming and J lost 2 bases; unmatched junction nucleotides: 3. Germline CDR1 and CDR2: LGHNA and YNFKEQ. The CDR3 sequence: CASSQDTGQNYGYTF. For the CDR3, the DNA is TGTGCCAGCAGCCAAGATACGGGACAGAACTATGGCTACACCTTC.

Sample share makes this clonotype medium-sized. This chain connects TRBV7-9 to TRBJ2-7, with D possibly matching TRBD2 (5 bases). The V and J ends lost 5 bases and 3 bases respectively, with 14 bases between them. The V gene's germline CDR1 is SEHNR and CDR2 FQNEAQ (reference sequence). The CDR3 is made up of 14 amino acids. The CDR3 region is CASSPTGWGYEQYF. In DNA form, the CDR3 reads TGTGCCAGCAGCCCCACGGGGTGGGGCTACGAGCAGTACTTC.

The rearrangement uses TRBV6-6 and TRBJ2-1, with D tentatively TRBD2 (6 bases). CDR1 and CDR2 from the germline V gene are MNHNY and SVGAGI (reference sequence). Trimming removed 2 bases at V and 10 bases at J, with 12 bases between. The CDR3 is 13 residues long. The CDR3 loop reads CASSYGREWEQFF. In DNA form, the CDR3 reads TGTGCCAGCAGTTACGGGCGGGAATGGGAGCAGTTCTTC.

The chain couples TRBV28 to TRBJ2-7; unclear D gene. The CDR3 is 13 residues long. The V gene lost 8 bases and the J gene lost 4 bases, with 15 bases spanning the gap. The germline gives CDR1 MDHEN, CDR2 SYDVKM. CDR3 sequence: CASAPENTYEQYF. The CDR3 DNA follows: TGTGCCAGCGCCCCGGAGAATACTTACGAGCAGTACTTC.